The clone carrying this T cell receptor (beta chain) has at least ten counts. What it binds is not known. RNA transcripts gave rise to amplified TCR beta CDR3 regions. The HTBI primer set served for first-round RT-PCR of the TCR CDR3. TCRdb ran MiXCR on the multiplex PCR reads and lists one entry per CDR3 protein. The data show 400,000 to 550,000 distinct CDR3 sequences, approximately 24% seen once. J lost 4 bases, V lost 2 bases, and 16 bases had no gene match. This CDR3 has 19 amino acids. Germline loops: CDR1 SGHNT, CDR2 YENEEA. At least 3 on the Clinical Activity Score was recorded for ophthalmopathy patients, who also had NOSPECS grade at least 4 and duration under 3 months. Exclusions: uncontrolled infection, other autoimmune disease, pregnancy, lactation. This record comes from a study of T cells in Graves' hyperthyroidism and ophthalmopathy. Study-level points and caveats: It was a median around seven months before onset that the model predicted ophthalmopathy. Among thyroid clonotypes expanded above 0.001, most also appeared in blood.

Source material: blood. The chain joins TRBV11-3 to TRBJ2-5, with 10 bases identical to TRBD2. The TCR was taken from a young woman with Graves' ophthalmopathy. The CDR3 region is CASSLFPPLSSGGGETQYF. The DNA of the CDR3 is TGTGCCAGCAGCTTATTCCCCCCATTATCTAGCGGGGGTGGAGAGACCCAGTACTTC.